Sequencing of this T cell receptor (beta chain) was carried out in a study of T cell responses to AZD1222 COVID-19 vaccine. Points from the study as a whole: Without day 14 samples, only post-peak T cell repertoires were studied.

Germline CDR1 and CDR2: SGHNT and YYREEE (reference sequence). This CDR3 region has 14 residues. The V and J ends lost 3 bases and 7 bases respectively, with 16 bases between them. Profiling relied on immunoSEQ multiplex PCR, and the TCRdb table lists in-frame clones only, not all of them. The sample consists of roughly 150,000 clones, 90% of them appearing once. This clone was seen just once. The target antigen is unknown. The sample here was peripheral blood, taken 28 days after the second AZD1222 dose. The sequence derives from an adult who received the AZD1222 COVID-19 vaccine. The chain uses TRBV5-4 and TRBJ1-1; D ambiguous. Here the CDR3 reads CASSSGSAFREAFF. The CDR3 DNA sequence: TGTGCCAGCAGCTCCGGGTCGGCGTTCCGTGAAGCTTTCTTT.